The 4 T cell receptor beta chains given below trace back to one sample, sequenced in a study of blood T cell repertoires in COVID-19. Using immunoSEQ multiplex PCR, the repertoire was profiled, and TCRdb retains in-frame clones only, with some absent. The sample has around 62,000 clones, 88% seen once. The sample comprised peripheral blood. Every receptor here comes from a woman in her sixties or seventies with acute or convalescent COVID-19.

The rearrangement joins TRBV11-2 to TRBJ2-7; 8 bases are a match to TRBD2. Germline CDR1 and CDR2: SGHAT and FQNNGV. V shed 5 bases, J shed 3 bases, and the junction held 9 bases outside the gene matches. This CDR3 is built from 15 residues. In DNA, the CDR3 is TGTGCCAGCAGCCACGGCCCCAGCGGGGGCTACGAGCAGTACGTC. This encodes CASSHGPSGGYEQYV.

The CDR3 DNA sequence: TGCAGCGTTGAACAGGGGCCTGGATATGGCTACACCTTC. Its translation is CSVEQGPGYGYTF. V usage is TRBV29-1 and J usage is TRBJ1-2, with a weak D call TRBD1 (6 bases). This CDR3 spans 13 amino acids. Germline CDR1 is SQVTM and CDR2 is ANQGSEA. The germline V and J ends were trimmed by 2 bases and 5 bases, with 12 bases remaining between them.

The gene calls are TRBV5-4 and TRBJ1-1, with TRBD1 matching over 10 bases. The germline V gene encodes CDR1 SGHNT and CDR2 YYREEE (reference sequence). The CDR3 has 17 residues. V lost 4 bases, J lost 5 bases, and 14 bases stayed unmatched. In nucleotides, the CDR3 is TGTGCCAGCAGCGCCGAGACAGGGGGCGAGTGGTTAACTGAAGCTTTCTTT. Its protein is CASSAETGGEWLTEAFF.

The CDR3 DNA is TGTGCCAGCAGTCAAGTCGACAGGATAACAGATACGCAGTATTTT. This translates into CASSQVDRITDTQYF. The chain recombines TRBV7-9 with TRBJ2-3, with a weak D call TRBD1 (6 bases). V lost 6 bases and J lost 3, with 16 bases in between. The germline gives CDR1 SEHNR, CDR2 FQNEAQ (reference sequence). This CDR3 is 15 amino acids long.